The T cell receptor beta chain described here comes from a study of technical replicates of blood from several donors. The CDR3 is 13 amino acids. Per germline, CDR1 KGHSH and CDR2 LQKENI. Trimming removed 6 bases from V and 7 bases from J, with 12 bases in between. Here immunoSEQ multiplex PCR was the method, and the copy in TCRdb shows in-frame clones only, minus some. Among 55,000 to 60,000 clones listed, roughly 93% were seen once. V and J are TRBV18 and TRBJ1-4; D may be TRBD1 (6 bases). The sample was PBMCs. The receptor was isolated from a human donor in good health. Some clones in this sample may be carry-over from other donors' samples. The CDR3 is CASSPQGSEKLFF. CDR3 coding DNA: TGTGCCAGCTCCCCGCAGGGGAGTGAAAAACTGTTTTTT. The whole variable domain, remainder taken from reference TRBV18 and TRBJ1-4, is NAGVMQNPRHLVRRRGQEARLRCSPMKGHSHVYWYRQLPEEGLKFMVYLQKENIIDESGMPKERFSAEFPKEGPSILRIQQVVRGDSAAYFCASSPQGSEKLFFGSGTQLSVL.